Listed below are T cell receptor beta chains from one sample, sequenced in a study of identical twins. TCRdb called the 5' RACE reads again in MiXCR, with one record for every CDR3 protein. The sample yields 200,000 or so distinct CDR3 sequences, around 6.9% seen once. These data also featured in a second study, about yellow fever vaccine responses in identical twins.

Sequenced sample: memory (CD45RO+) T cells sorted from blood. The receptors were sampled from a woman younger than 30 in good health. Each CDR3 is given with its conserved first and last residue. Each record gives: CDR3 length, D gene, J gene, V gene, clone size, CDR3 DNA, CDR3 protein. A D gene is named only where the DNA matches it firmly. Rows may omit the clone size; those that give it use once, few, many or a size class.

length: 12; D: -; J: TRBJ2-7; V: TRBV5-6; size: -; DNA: TGTGCCAGCAGTTCTGCAACCTACGAGCAGTACTTC; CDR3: CASSSATYEQYF
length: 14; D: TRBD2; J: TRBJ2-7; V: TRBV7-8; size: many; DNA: TGTGCCAGCAGCTTTTCCCGGGACTACCGGCGGGAGTACTTC; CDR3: CASSFSRDYRREYF
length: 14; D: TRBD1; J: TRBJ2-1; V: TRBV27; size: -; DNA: TGTGCCAGCAGTTGGCAGGGGGCCAACAATGAGCAGTTCTTC; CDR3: CASSWQGANNEQFF
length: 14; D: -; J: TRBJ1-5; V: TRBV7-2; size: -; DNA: TGTGCCAGCAGCGAGGGACCTCTGTTTCAGCCCCAGCATTTT; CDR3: CASSEGPLFQPQHF
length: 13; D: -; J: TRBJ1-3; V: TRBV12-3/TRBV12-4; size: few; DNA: TGTGCCACCCCAACAGTTTACGGAAACACCATATATTTT; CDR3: CATPTVYGNTIYF
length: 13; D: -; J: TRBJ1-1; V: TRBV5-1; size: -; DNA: TGCGCCAGCAGCTTCAACACGAACACTGAAGCTTTCTTT; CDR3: CASSFNTNTEAFF
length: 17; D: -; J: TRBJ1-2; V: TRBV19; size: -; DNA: TGTGCCAGTAGTTGGCGGCAGGGGAAAAAACCTAACTATGGCTACACCTTC; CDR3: CASSWRQGKKPNYGYTF
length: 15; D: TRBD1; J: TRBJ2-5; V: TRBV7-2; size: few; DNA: TGTGCCAGCAGCTTACCAAACCGGGACAGAGAGACCCAGTACTTC; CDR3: CASSLPNRDRETQYF
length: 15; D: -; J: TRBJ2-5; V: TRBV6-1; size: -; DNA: TGTGCCAGCAGCAGAGGGACGCCTCAACAAGAGACCCAGTACTTC; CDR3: CASSRGTPQQETQYF
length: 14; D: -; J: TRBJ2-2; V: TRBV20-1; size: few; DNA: TGCAGTGCTAGAGAGATAGCGGACACCGGGGAGCTGTTTTTT; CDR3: CSAREIADTGELFF
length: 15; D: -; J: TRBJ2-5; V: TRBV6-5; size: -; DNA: TGTGCCAGCAGTTACACTCCCGGCGGGCAAGAGACCCAGTACTTC; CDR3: CASSYTPGGQETQYF
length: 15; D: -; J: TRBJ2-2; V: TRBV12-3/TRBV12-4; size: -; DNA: TGTGCCAGCAGCCTACAGGGTCTGGACACCGGGGAGCTGTTTTTT; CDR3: CASSLQGLDTGELFF
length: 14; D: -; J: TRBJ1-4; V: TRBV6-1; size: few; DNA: TGTGCCAGCATCCTTGGGGGTTACGGTGAAAAACTGTTTTTT; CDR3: CASILGGYGEKLFF
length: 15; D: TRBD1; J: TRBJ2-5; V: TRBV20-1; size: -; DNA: TGCAGTGCTAGAGACGCGACAGGGCCTCAAGAGACCCAGTACTTC; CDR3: CSARDATGPQETQYF
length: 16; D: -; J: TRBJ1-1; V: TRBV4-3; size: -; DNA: TGCGCCAGCAGCCAAGATCTCGGCATCGGCCAGGCAGGAGCTTTCTTT; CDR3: CASSQDLGIGQAGAFF
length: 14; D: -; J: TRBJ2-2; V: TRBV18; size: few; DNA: TGTGCCAGCTCACCACTTACGAACACCGGGGAGCTTTTTTTT; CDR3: CASSPLTNTGELFF
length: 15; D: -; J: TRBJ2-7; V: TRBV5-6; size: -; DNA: TGTGCCAGCAGCACCGGCCGTGGAAGCGCGTACGAGCAGTACTTC; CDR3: CASSTGRGSAYEQYF
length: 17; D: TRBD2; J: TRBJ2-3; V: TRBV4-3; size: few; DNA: TGCGCCAGCAGCCAAGATCTAGCGGGAGGCGGTGCAGATACGCAGTATTTT; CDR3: CASSQDLAGGGADTQYF
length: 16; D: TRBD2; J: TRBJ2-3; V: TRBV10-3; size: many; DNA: TGTGCCATCAGTGAGGACGCGGGGGGGAGCACAGATACGCAGTATTTT; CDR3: CAISEDAGGSTDTQYF
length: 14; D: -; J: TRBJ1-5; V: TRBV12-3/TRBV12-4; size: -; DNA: TGTGCCAGCAGTAAACAGGGTTGGGATCAGCCCCAGCATTTT; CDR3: CASSKQGWDQPQHF
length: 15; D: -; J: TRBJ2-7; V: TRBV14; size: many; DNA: TGTGCCAGCAGCCAAGGGGGGGGCTACCAGCGTGAGCAGTACTTC; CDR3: CASSQGGGYQREQYF
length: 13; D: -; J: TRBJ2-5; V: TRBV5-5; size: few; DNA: TGTGCCAGCAGCCTCGGGCTCGTCGAGACCCAGTACTTC; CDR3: CASSLGLVETQYF
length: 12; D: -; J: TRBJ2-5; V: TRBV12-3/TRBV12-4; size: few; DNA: TGTGCCAGCAGTTCAGGGCTTGAGACCCAGTACTTC; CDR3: CASSSGLETQYF
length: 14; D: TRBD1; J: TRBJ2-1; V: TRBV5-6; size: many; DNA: TGTGCCAGCAGCTTGAGGGGGACAGGCAATGAGCAGTTCTTC; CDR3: CASSLRGTGNEQFF
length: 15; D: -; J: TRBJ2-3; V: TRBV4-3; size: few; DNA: TGCGCCAGCAGCCAAGATAACAGGGTCGGGGATACGCAGTATTTT; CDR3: CASSQDNRVGDTQYF
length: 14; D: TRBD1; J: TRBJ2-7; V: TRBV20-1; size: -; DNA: TGCAGTGCTACCAGACAGGGGAACTCCTACGAGCAGTACTTC; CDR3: CSATRQGNSYEQYF
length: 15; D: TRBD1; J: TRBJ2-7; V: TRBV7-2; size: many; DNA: TGTGCCAGCAGCTTAAAGGGACAGGGGCCCTACGAGCAGTACTTC; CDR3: CASSLKGQGPYEQYF
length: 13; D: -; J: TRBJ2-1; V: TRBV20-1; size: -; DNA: TGCAGTGCTAGATCATCAGGTACAGGTGAGCAGTTCTTC; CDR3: CSARSSGTGEQFF
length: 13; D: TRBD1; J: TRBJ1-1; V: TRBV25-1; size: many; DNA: TGTGCCACCACAGGGGTAGGGAACACTGAAGCTTTCTTT; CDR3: CATTGVGNTEAFF
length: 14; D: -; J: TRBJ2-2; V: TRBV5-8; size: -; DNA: TGTGCCAGCAGCTCCGGACTGGGCTTCGGGGAGCTGTTTTTT; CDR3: CASSSGLGFGELFF
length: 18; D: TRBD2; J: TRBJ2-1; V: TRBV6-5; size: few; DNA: TGTGCCAGCAGTTACTCGGGCGGGGGGGCCACTAGTGACAATGAGCAGTTCTTC; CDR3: CASSYSGGGATSDNEQFF
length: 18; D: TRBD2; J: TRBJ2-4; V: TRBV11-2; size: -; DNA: TGTGCCAGCAGCTCGCGAAGGTACGGGCGGGAGTCCAAAAACATTCAGTACTTC; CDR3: CASSSRRYGRESKNIQYF
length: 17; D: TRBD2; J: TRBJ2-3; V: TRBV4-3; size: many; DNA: TGCGCCAGCAGCCCGTCAACAGCGGGAGGGCCGACAGATACGCAGTATTTT; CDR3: CASSPSTAGGPTDTQYF
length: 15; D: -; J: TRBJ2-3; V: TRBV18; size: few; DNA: TGTGCCAGCTCACCCCTTGGGCGGTCCACAGATACGCAGTATTTT; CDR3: CASSPLGRSTDTQYF
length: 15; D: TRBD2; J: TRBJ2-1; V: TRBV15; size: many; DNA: TGTGCCACCAGCAGGGGCGGGGGGATATACAATGAGCAGTTCTTC; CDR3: CATSRGGGIYNEQFF
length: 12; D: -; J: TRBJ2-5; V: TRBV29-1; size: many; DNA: TGCAGCGTCGGATTGTACCAAGAGACCCAGTACTTC; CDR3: CSVGLYQETQYF
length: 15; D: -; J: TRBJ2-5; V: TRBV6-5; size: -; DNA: TGTGCCAGCAGTTACTCCAGTTTGGGGAGCGAGACCCAGTACTTC; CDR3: CASSYSSLGSETQYF
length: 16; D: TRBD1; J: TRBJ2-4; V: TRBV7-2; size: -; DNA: TGTGCCAGCAGCTTAAGTTCAGGGGGTGGCAAAAACATTCAGTACTTC; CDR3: CASSLSSGGGKNIQYF
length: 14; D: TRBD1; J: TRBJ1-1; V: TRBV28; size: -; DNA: TGTGCCGGCAATCTCTTCGCGGGACAGGGAGAAGCTTTCTTT; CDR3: CAGNLFAGQGEAFF
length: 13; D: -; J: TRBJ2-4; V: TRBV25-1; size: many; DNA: TGTGCCAGCAGTGAACAAGAGAGGAACATTCAGTACTTC; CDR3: CASSEQERNIQYF
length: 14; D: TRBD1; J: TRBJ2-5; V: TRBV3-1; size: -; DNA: TGTGCCAGCAGCTACCGGACAGGGAAGGAGACCCAGTACTTC; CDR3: CASSYRTGKETQYF
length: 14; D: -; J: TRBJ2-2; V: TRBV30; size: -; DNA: TGTGCCTGGACCCCCGCCCCGGGCCCCCGGGAGCTGTTTTTT; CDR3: CAWTPAPGPRELFF
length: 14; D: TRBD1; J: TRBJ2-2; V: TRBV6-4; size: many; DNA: TGTGCCAGCAGTTCCGGGACAGGGCACGGGGAGCTGTTTTTT; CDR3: CASSSGTGHGELFF
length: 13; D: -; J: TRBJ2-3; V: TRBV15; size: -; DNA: TGTGCCACCAGCAGAGAGCTCACAGATACGCAGTATTTT; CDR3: CATSRELTDTQYF
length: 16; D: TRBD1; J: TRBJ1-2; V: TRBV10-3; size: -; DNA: TGTGCCATCAGTGGCGGGACAGGGACCGGCGGCTATGGCTACACCTTC; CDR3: CAISGGTGTGGYGYTF
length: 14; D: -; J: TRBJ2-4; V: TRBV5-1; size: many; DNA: TGCGCCAGCAGCTTGGAAGGCAACAAAAACATTCAGTACTTC; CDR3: CASSLEGNKNIQYF
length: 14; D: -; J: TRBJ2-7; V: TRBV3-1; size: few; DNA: TGTGCCAGCAGCCAATTCCTCGACACAAACGAGCAGTACTTC; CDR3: CASSQFLDTNEQYF
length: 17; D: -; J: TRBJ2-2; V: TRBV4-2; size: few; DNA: TGTGCCAGCAGCCAAGTGGAGTTTAGGGCCGGGGGCGGGGAGCTGTTTTTT; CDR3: CASSQVEFRAGGGELFF
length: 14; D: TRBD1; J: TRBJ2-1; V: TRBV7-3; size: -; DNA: TGTGCCAGCAGCTCGTCCGGGACAGGCAATGAGCAGTTCTTC; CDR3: CASSSSGTGNEQFF